The sequence of this T cell receptor beta chain was determined in a study of PD-1 blockade in mismatch repair-deficient tumors. The sample holds one count of this clone. Its antigen is currently unknown. Noted time point: approximately eleven-day in vitro stimulation with candidate neoantigen peptide 3. Germline CDR1 and CDR2: LNHNV and YYDKDF (reference sequence). The trim removed 0 bases at V and 4 bases at J, leaving 7 bases unmatched. This CDR3 is built from 17 residues. Repertoires were generated with immunoSEQ multiplex PCR, while TCRdb's copy carries only in-frame clones and drops some. The sample yields some 10,000 clones, 75% to 95% seen once.

The rearrangement links TRBV15 to TRBJ2-7, with 12 bases that match TRBD1. This receptor was identified in an adult with mismatch repair-deficient cancer. Sequences were derived from cells cultured in vitro, sampled from a patient treated with pembrolizumab. CDR3 protein: CATSRDLRDRGRYEQYF. DNA of the CDR3: TGTGCCACCAGCAGAGATTTACGGGACAGGGGGCGATACGAGCAGTACTTC.